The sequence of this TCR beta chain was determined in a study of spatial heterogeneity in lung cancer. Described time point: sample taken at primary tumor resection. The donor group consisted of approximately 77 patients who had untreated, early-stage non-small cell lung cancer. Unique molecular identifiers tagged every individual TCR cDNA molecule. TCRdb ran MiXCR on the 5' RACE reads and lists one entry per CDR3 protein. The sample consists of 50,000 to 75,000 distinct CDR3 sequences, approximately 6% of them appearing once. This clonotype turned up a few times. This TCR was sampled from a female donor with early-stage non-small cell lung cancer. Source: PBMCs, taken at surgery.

The CDR3 loop reads CASSFNGDTQYF. The CDR3 nucleotides read TGTGCCAGCAGCTTTAATGGGGATACGCAGTATTTT. The chain recombines TRBV5-6 with TRBJ2-3; D remains unclear. This CDR3 spans 12 amino acids. Germline CDR1 and CDR2: SGHDT and YYEEEE. Trimming left V 2 bases short and J 6 bases short, with 7 bases between. The whole variable domain, filled in from reference TRBV5-6 and TRBJ2-3, reads DAGVTQSPTHLIKTRGQQVTLRCSPKSGHDTVSWYQQALGQGPQFIFQYYEEEERQRGNFPDRFSGHQFPNYSSELNVNALLLGDSALYLCASSFNGDTQYFGPGTRLTVL.